These 11 T cell receptor beta chains share one sample of origin, sequenced in a study of blood T cell repertoires in COVID-19. Assay used: immunoSEQ multiplex PCR; TCRdb lists only in-frame clones, some missing. The sample consists of a few hundred thousand clones, 65% to 90% of them appearing once. Source material: PBMCs or T cells enriched from blood (not recorded which). The receptors shown here come from a woman aged 40-49 years with acute COVID-19.

The chain joins TRBV7-2 to TRBJ2-2, with 9 bases lining up with TRBD1. Germline-derived CDR1 and CDR2 are SGHTA and FQGNSA. This CDR3 has 18 residues. Trimming at V came to 1 base and at J to 8 bases, leaving 14 bases not matched to a gene. The CDR3, as DNA: TGTGCCAGCAGCTTAGTATCCGGGACAGGGTTCATCATGGGGGAGCTGTTTTTT. Its protein product is CASSLVSGTGFIMGELFF.

The chain carries TRBV28 and TRBJ2-1; D is possibly TRBD2 (5 bases). Between the trimmed V and J ends, which lost 4 bases and 9 bases, there was a span of 16 bases. The V gene's germline CDR1 is MDHEN and CDR2 SYDVKM. CDR3 size: 14 residues. The CDR3 reads CASSSGGYKAEQFF. The CDR3 DNA is TGTGCCAGCAGTTCCGGAGGTTACAAAGCTGAGCAGTTCTTC.

The chain recombines TRBV5-4 with TRBJ2-2; D possibly corresponds to TRBD1 (6 bases). The CDR3 extends over 15 amino acids. CDR1 is SGHNT and CDR2 is YYREEE in the germline V gene (reference sequence). The V and J ends lost 6 bases and 0 bases respectively, with 12 bases between them. CDR3 nucleotides: TGTGCCAGCACCGTCGACAGGTCGAACACCGGGGAGCTGTTTTTT. Its protein is CASTVDRSNTGELFF.

The rearrangement links TRBV7-9 to TRBJ2-3; perhaps TRBD2 as D (6 bases). CDR3 length: 14 residues. Deletions cut 3 bases from V and 0 bases from J, with 7 bases between. Germline V gene lookup returns CDR1 SEHNR and CDR2 FQNEAQ (reference sequence). DNA of the CDR3: TGTGCCAGCAGCTTGGGACTTAGCACAGATACGCAGTATTTT. It is translated as CASSLGLSTDTQYF.

This clone occurred a few times. The chain is built from TRBV6-5 and TRBJ2-1; 10 nucleotides align to TRBD2. CDR3 length: 15 amino acids. With V trimmed by 7 bases and J by 2 bases, 5 bases remained unmatched. Germline CDR1 is MNHEY and CDR2 is SVGAGI. The CDR3 DNA follows: TGTGCCAGCACCAGGACTAGCGGAACCTACAATGAGCAGTTCTTC. Protein product: CASTRTSGTYNEQFF.

This sequence joins TRBV6-5 and TRBJ2-4; a possible D gene is TRBD2 (5 bases). V lost 0 bases and J 1 base, leaving 10 bases between the germline ends. Germline CDR1 MNHEY, CDR2 SVGAGI. This CDR3 spans 16 amino acids. For the CDR3, the DNA is TGTGCCAGCAGTTACTCCCCTTTAGCGGCCAAAAACATTCAGTACTTC. It translates to CASSYSPLAAKNIQYF.

The J gene is TRBJ2-3, the V gene TRBV7-2; 9 nucleotides agree with TRBD2. The germline CDR1 and CDR2 sequences are SGHTA and FQGNSA. The CDR3 extends over 16 amino acids. Trimming cost V 4 bases and J 4 bases; bases outside gene matches: 9. CDR3 sequence: CASSSGPSGAADTQYF. The CDR3 nucleotides are TGTGCCAGCAGCTCAGGTCCTAGCGGGGCGGCAGATACGCAGTATTTT.

The V gene is TRBV6-5, the J gene TRBJ1-1, with a weak D call TRBD1 (6 bases). CDR1 and CDR2 from the germline V gene are MNHEY and SVGAGI. With 7 bases removed from V and 0 bases from J, the gap between germline ends came to 12 bases. The CDR3 loop spans 14 amino acids. DNA of the CDR3: TGTGCCAGCAAAATGGGACAACTGAACACTGAAGCTTTCTTT. Its protein is CASKMGQLNTEAFF.

The rearrangement links TRBV5-5 to TRBJ1-3, with 7 bases matching TRBD1. The CDR3 extends over 16 amino acids. The germline CDR1 and CDR2 sequences are SGHKS and YYEKEE (reference sequence). With V trimmed by 0 bases and J by 1 base, 4 bases remained unmatched. Written as DNA, the CDR3 is TGTGCCAGCAGCTTGGGTGGGACAGTGTCTGGAAACACCATATATTTT. The encoded protein is CASSLGGTVSGNTIYF.

This clone was counted a single time. The chain links TRBV24-1 to TRBJ2-5; D is uncertain. Germline CDR1 reads KGHDR; CDR2 reads SFDVKD. This CDR3 comprises 13 residues. V lost 3 bases to trimming and J lost 1 base, with 5 bases between them. This CDR3 is CATSDGPQETQYF. CDR3 sequence (DNA): TGTGCCACCAGTGATGGCCCCCAAGAGACCCAGTACTTC.

The chain uses TRBV28 and TRBJ1-4; D gene unclear. Germline V gene data show CDR1 as MDHEN and CDR2 as SYDVKM. The length of the CDR3 is 12 residues. V was pared by 6 bases and J by 4 bases, with 6 bases between. The CDR3 sequence is CASRSFNEKLFF. CDR3 DNA sequence: TGTGCCAGCAGGAGCTTTAATGAAAAACTGTTTTTT.